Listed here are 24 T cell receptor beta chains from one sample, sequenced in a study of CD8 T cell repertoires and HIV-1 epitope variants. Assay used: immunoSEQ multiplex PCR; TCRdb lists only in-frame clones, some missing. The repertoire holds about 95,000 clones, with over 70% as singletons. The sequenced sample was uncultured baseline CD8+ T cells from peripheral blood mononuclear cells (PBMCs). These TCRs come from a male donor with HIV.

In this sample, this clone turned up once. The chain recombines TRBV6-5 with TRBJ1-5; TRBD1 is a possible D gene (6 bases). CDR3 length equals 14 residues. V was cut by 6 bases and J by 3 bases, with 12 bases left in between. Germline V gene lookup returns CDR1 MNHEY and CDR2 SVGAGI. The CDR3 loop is CASRVGQDNQPQHF. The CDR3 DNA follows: TGTGCCAGCAGAGTGGGACAAGACAATCAGCCCCAGCATTTT.

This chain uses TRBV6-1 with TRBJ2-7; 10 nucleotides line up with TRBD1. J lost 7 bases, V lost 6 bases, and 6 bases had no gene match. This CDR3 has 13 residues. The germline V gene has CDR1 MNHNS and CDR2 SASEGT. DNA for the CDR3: TGTGCCAGCAGGACAGGGGGCTTGGAAGAGCAGTACTTC. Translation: CASRTGGLEEQYF.

The CDR3 bases are TGTGCCAGCAGCCGCCCTCGACAGGAATACGAGCAGTACTTC. Translated, it gives CASSRPRQEYEQYF. The gene calls are TRBV28 and TRBJ2-7; possible D gene TRBD1, 6 bases. V was cut by 6 bases and J by 4 bases, with 16 bases left in between. The CDR3 totals 14 residues. Germline assignment: CDR1 MDHEN and CDR2 SYDVKM. Full variable domain (rest looked up from reference TRBV28 and TRBJ2-7): DVKVTQSSRYLVKRTGEKVFLECVQDMDHENMFWYRQDPGLGLRLIYFSYDVKMKEKGDIPEGYSVSREKKERFSLILESASTNQTSMYLCASSRPRQEYEQYFGPGTRLTVT.

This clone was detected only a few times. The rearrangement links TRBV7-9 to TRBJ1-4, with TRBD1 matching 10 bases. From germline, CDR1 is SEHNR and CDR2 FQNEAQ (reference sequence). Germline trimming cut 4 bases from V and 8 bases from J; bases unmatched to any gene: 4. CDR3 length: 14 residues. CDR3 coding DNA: TGTGCCAGCAGCTCCGGGACAGGGGAGGAAAAACTGTTTTTT. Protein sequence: CASSSGTGEEKLFF.

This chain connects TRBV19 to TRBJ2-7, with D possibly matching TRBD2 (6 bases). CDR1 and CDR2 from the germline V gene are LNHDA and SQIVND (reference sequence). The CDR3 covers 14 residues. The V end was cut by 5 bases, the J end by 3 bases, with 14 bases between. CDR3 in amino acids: CASSLKGGLYEQYF. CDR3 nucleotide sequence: TGTGCCAGTAGTCTCAAGGGAGGCCTCTACGAGCAGTACTTC.

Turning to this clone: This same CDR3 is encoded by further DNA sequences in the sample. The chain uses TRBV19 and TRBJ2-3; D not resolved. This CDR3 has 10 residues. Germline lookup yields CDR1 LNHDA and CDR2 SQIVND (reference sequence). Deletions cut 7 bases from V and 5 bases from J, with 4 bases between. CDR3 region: CASTGDTQYF. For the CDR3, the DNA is TGTGCCAGTACAGGAGATACGCAGTATTTT.

Here the CDR3 reads CAWRSLQGQETYEQYF. In nucleotides, the CDR3 is TGTGCCTGGAGGTCCCTCCAGGGACAGGAAACCTACGAGCAGTACTTC. The chain recombines TRBV30 with TRBJ2-7, with 8 bases aligning to TRBD1. The CDR3 is 16 amino acids. V was pared by 3 bases and J by 2 bases, with 12 bases of the junction left unmatched. Germline CDR1 GTSNPN, CDR2 SVGIG (reference sequence).

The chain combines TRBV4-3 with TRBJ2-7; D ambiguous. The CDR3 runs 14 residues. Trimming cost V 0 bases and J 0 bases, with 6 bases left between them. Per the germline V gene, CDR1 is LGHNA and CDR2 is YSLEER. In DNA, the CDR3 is TGCGCCAGCAGCCAAGAGTCTGGCTCCTACGAGCAGTACTTC. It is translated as CASSQESGSYEQYF.

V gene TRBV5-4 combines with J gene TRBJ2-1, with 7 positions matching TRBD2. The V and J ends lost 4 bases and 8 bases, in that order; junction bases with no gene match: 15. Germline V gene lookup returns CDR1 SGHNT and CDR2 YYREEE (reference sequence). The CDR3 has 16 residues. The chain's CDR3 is CASSPGGAPGGDEQFF. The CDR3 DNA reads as TGTGCCAGCAGCCCCGGGGGAGCCCCGGGGGGAGATGAGCAGTTCTTC.

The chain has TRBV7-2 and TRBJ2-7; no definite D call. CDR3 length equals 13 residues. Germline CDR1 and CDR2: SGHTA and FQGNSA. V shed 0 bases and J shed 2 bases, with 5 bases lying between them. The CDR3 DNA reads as TGTGCCAGCAGCTTAGCGGGGACCTACGAGCAGTACTTC. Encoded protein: CASSLAGTYEQYF.

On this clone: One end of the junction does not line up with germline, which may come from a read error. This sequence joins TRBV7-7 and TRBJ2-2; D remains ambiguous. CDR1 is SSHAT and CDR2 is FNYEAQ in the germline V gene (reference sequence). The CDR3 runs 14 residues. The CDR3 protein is CASSPLAETGELFF. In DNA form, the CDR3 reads TGTGCTAGCAGCCCGCTGGCGGAAACCGGGGAGCTGTTTTTT.

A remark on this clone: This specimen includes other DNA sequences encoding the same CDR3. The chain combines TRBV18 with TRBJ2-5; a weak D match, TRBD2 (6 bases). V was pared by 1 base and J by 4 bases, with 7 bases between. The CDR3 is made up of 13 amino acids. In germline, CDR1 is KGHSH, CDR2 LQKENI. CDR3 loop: CASSPQGGETQYF. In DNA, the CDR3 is TGTGCCAGCTCACCACAGGGAGGAGAGACCCAGTACTTC.

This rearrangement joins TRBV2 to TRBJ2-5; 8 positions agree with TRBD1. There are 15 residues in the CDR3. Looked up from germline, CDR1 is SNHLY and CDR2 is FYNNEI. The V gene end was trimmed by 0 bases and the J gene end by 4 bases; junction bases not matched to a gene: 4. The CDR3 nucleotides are TGTGCCAGCAGTGAAGCCAGGGGGCTATCAGAGACCCAGTACTTC. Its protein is CASSEARGLSETQYF. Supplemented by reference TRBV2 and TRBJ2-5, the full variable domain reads EPEVTQTPSHQVTQMGQEVILRCVPISNHLYFYWYRQILGQKVEFLVSFYNNEISEKSEIFDDQFSVERPDGSNFTLKIRSTKLEDSAMYFCASSEARGLSETQYFGPGTRLLVL.

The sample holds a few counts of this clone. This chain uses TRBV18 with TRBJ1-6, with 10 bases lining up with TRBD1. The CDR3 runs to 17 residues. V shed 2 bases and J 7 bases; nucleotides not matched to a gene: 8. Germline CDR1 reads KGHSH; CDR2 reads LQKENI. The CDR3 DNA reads TGTGCCAGCTCACCAGTTACCGGGACAGGGGTAAATTCACCCCTCCACTTT. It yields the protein CASSPVTGTGVNSPLHF.

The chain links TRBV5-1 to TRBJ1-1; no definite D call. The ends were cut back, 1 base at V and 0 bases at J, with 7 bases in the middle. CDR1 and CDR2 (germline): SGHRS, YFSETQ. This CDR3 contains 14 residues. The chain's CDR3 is CASSLSAVNTEAFF. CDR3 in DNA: TGCGCCAGCAGCTTGTCTGCAGTGAACACTGAAGCTTTCTTT.

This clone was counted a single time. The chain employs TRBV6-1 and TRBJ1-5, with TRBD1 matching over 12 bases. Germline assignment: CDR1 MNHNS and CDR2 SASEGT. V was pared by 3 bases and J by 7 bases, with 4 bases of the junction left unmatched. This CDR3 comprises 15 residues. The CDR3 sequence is CASSEGQGALQPQHF. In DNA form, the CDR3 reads TGTGCCAGCAGTGAGGGACAGGGGGCTTTGCAGCCCCAGCATTTT.

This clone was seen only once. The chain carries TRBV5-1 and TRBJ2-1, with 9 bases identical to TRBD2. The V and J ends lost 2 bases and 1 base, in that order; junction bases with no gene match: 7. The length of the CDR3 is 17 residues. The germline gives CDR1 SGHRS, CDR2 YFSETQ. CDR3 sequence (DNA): TGCGCCAGCAGCTTCGCTTTGGCGGGAGGGTCCTACAATGAGCAGTTCTTC. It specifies CASSFALAGGSYNEQFF.

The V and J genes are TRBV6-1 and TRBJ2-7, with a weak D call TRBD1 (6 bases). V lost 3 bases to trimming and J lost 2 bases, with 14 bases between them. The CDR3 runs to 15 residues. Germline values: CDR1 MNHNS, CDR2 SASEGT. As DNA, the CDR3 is TGTGCCAGCAGTGATCCCGGGACACAGCCCTACGAGCAGTACTTC. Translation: CASSDPGTQPYEQYF.

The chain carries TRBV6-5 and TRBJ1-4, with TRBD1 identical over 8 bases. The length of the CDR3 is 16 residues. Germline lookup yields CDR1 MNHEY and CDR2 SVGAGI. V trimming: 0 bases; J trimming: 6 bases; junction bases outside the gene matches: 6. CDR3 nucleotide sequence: TGTGCCAGCAGTTACTCCCTCAGGGGGCCCGATGAAAAACTGTTTTTT. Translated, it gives CASSYSLRGPDEKLFF.

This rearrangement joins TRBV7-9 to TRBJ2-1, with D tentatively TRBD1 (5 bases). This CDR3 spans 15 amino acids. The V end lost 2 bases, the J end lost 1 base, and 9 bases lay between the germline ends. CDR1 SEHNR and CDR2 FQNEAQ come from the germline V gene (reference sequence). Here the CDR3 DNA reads TGTGCCAGCAGCTTACTGGCAGGGTCCTACAATGAGCAGTTCTTC. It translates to CASSLLAGSYNEQFF. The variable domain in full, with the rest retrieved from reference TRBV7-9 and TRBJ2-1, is DTGVSQNPRHKITKRGQNVTFRCDPISEHNRLYWYRQTLGQGPEFLTYFQNEAQLEKSRLLSDRFSAERPKGSFSTLEIQRTEQGDSAMYLCASSLLAGSYNEQFFGPGTRLTVL.

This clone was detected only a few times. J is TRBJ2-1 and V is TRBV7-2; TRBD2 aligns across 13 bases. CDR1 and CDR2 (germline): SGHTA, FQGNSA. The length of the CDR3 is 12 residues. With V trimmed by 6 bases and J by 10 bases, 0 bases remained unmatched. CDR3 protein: CASRGLAGEQFF. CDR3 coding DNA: TGTGCCAGCAGGGGACTAGCGGGAGAGCAGTTCTTC.

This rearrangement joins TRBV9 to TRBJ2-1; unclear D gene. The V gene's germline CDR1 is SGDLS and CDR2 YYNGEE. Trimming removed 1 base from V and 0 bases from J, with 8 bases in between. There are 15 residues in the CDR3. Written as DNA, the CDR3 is TGTGCCAGCAGCGTATTACTGAGCTCCTACAATGAGCAGTTCTTC. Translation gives CASSVLLSSYNEQFF.

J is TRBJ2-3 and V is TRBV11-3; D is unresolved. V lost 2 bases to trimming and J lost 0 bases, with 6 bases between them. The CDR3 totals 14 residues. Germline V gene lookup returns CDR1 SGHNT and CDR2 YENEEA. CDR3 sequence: CASSLSGSTDTQYF. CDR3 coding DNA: TGTGCCAGCAGCTTATCTGGGAGCACAGATACGCAGTATTTT.

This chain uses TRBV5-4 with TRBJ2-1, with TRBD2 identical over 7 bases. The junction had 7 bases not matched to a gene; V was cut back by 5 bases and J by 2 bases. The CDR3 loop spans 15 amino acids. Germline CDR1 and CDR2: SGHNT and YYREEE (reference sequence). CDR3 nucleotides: TGTGCCAGCAGTCCGAGCGGGACGCCCTACAATGAGCAGTTCTTC. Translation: CASSPSGTPYNEQFF.